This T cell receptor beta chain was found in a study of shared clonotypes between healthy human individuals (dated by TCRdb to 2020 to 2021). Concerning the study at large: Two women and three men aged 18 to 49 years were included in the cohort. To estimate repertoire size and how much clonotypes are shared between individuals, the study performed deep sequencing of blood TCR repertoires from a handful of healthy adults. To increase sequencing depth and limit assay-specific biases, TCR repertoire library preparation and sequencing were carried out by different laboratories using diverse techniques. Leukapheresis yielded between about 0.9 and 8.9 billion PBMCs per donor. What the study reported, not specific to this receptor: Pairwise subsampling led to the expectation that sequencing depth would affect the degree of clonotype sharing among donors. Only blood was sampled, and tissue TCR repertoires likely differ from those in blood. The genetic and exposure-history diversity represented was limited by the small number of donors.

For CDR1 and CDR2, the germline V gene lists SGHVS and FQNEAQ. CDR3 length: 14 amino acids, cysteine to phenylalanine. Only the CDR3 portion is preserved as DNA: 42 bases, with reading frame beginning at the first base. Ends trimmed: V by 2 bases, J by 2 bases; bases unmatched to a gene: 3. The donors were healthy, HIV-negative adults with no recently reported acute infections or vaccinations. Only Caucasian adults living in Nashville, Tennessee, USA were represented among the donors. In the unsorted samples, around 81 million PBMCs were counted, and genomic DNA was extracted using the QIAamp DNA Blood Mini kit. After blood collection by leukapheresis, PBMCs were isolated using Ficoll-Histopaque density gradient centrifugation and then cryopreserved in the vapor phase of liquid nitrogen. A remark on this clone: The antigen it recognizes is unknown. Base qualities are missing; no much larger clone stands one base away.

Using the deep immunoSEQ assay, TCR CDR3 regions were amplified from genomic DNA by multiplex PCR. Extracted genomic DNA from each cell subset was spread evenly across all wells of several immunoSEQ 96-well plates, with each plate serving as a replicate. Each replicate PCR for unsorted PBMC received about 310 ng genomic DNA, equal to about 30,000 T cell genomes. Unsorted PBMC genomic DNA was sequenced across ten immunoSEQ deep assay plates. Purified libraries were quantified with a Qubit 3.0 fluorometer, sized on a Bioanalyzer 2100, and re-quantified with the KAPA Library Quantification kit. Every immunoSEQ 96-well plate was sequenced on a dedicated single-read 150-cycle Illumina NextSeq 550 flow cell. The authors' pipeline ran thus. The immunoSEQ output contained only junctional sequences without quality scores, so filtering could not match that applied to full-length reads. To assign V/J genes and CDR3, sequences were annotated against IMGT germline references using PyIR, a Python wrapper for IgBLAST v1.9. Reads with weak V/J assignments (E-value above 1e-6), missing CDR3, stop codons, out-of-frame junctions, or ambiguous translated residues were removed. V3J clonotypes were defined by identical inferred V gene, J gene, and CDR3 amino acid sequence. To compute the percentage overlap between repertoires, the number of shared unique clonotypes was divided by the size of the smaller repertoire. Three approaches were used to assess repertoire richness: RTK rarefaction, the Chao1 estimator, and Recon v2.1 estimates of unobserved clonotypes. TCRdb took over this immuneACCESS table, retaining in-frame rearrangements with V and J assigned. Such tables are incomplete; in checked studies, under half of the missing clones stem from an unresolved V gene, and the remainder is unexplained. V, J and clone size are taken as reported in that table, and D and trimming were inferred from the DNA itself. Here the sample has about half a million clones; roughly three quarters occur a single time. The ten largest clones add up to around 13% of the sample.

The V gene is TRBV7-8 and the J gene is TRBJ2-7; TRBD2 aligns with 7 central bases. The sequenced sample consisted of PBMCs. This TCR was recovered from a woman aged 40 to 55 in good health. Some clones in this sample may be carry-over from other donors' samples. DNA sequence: TGTGCCAGCAGCTTACCGGGGGGAGCCTACGAGCAGTACTTC. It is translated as CASSLPGGAYEQYF.